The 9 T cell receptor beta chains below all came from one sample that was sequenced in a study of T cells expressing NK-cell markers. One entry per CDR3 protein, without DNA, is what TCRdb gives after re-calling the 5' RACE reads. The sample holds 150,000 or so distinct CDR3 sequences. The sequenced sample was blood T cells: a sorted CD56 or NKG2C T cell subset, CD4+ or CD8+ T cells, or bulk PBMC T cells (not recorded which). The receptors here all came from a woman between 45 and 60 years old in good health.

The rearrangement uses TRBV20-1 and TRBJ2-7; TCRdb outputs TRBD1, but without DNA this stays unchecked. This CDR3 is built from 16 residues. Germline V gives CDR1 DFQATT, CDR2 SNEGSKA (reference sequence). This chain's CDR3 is CSASPSEGEDSYEQYF.

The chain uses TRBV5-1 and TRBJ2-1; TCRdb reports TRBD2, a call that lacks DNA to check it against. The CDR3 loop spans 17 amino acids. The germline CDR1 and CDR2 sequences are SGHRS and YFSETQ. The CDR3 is CASSHRLAGGSQDEQFF.

CDR3: CASSRTSGRSRYTDTQYF. The chain has TRBV3-1 and TRBJ2-3; no DNA is available, so the TRBD2 call from TCRdb remains unchecked. The CDR3 runs 18 residues. Per germline, CDR1 LGHDT and CDR2 YNNKEL (reference sequence).

CDR3 amino acids: CASSFRGGPDTQYF. This rearrangement joins TRBV7-8 to TRBJ2-3; absent DNA, TCRdb's TRBD2 call cannot be checked. The CDR3 runs to 14 residues. In germline, CDR1 is SGHVS, CDR2 FQNEAQ.

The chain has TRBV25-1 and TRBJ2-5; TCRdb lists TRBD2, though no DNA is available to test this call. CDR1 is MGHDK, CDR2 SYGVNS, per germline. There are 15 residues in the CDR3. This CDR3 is CASSDLRELVETQYF.

This CDR3 is CAWSGAMDEQFF. The rearrangement joins TRBV30 to TRBJ2-1; without DNA, the TCRdb call of TRBD2 cannot be checked. Germline lookup yields CDR1 GTSNPN and CDR2 SVGIG (reference sequence). This CDR3 comprises 12 residues.

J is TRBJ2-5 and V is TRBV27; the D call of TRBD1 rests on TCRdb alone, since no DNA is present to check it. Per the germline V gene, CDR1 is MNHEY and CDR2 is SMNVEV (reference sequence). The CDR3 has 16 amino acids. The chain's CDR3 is CASSLTGGSPEETQYF.

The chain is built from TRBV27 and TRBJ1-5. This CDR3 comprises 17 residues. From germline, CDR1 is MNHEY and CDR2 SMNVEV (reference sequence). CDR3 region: CASSLKGLFGSNQPQHF.

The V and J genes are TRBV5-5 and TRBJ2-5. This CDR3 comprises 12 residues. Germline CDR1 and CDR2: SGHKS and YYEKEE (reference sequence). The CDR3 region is CASEAYQETQYF. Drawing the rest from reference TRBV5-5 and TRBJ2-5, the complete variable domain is DAGVTQSPTHLIKTRGQQVTLRCSPISGHKSVSWYQQVLGQGPQFIFQYYEKEERGRGNFPDRFSARQFPNYSSELNVNALLLGDSALYLCASEAYQETQYFGPGTRLLVL.